The sequence of this T cell receptor (beta chain) was determined in a study of blood T cell repertoires in COVID-19. Study details: Sites across the United States, Italy and Spain contributed samples from acute and convalescent COVID-19. PBMCs, B-cell-depleted T cells, or T cells were the source of the cDNA or gDNA that made up the material.

This CDR3 contains 12 residues. V was cut by 3 bases and J by 6 bases, with 8 bases left in between. Per the study methods: Using reference gene primer amplification, nucleated cell counts were estimated. TCRdb's table, derived via immunoSEQ multiplex PCR, lists solely in-frame clones and lacks some. For V, J and clone size, that table is used; D and trimming come from the DNA. Of 200,000 to 300,000 clones in the sample, around 90% were seen once. While infection was still active, Seattle patients were enrolled and then followed longitudinally. V and J are TRBV12-3 or TRBV12-4 and TRBJ1-1, with no clear D. What was sequenced was peripheral blood. This receptor was taken from a man between 25 and 39 years old with COVID-19, enrolled during active disease. The CDR3 nucleotides read TGTGCCAGCAGTTTTAATTTAGCTGAAGCTTTCTTT. Its protein is CASSFNLAEAFF.